Below are 13 T cell receptor beta chains sequenced from a single sample in a study of molecular identifiers for immune sequencing clone quantification. TCRdb independently ran MiXCR on the PCR reads; one entry per CDR3 protein. Here the sample spans 20,000 to 30,000 distinct CDR3 sequences, roughly 15% being singletons. The sequenced material came from naive CD8+ T cells from blood, with Jurkat cell RNA spiked in. Subset meaning: FACS-sorted CD8+CD4-CCR7+CD45RA+ naive T cells. These receptors came from a human donor in good health. Some libraries in this study had Jurkat cell RNA spiked in.

This clonotype was counted ten times or more. This rearrangement joins TRBV4-1 to TRBJ1-5, with TRBD1 identical over 8 bases. V gave up 1 base and J gave up 3 bases; unmatched junction bases: 8. Germline V CDR1 and CDR2: MGHRA, YSYEKL. CDR3 length: 17 residues. The CDR3 coding sequence is TGCGCCAGCAGCCAAGCACTACAGGGGGGCATCAATCAGCCCCAGCATTTT. It is translated as CASSQALQGGINQPQHF.

Many counts were recorded for this clonotype. V gene TRBV30 combines with J gene TRBJ2-5, with D perhaps assigned TRBD1 or TRBD2 (5 bases each). With 8 bases removed from V and 4 bases from J, the gap between germline ends came to 11 bases. The germline CDR1 and CDR2 sequences are GTSNPN and SVGIG (reference sequence). The length of the CDR3 is 11 residues. CDR3 sequence: CAEGSGETQYF. CDR3 sequence (DNA): TGTGCCGAGGGGTCGGGAGAGACCCAGTACTTC.

This clonotype has a count of ten or more. V is TRBV27 and J is TRBJ1-1; 7 bases are shared with TRBD1. The germline V gene has CDR1 MNHEY and CDR2 SMNVEV (reference sequence). Unmatched junction bases numbered 6, after V lost 6 bases and J lost 5 bases. The CDR3 runs 13 residues. The CDR3, as DNA: TGTGCCAGCAGGATACAGGGGTGGACTGAAGCTTTCTTT. It specifies CASRIQGWTEAFF.

In its sample, this clonotype was seen many times. The V and J genes are TRBV3-1 and TRBJ2-6; D not certain. The CDR3 has 19 residues. The ends were cut back, 0 bases at V and 2 bases at J, with 17 bases in the middle. The germline V gene encodes CDR1 LGHDT and CDR2 YNNKEL (reference sequence). Written as DNA, the CDR3 is TGTGCCAGCAGCCAAGATTTGGGCACGGCCACACCTGGGGCCAACGTCCTGACTTTC. This sequence encodes CASSQDLGTATPGANVLTF.

By share, this clonotype ranks as medium-sized. This chain uses TRBV29-1 with TRBJ2-3; a possible D gene is TRBD1 (5 bases). The CDR3 totals 13 residues. V lost 4 bases, J lost 2 bases, and 10 bases lay in between. Germline V gene sequence: CDR1 SQVTM, CDR2 ANQGSEA. The CDR3 DNA reads TGCAGCGTTGTGGGGCCTGACACAGATACGCAGTATTTT. It translates to CSVVGPDTDTQYF.

A few counts support this clonotype. V is TRBV27 and J is TRBJ1-1; maybe TRBD1 (6 bases). Germline values: CDR1 MNHEY, CDR2 SMNVEV (reference sequence). This CDR3 region has 14 residues. The V end lost 4 bases, the J end lost 10 bases, and 19 bases lay between the germline ends. CDR3: CASSSGDTTLAAFF. CDR3 sequence (DNA): TGTGCCAGCAGTTCGGGGGACACAACCTTGGCAGCTTTCTTT.

Regarding this clonotype: Being one base from a much bigger clone, this may be a read error. The rearrangement links TRBV5-1 to TRBJ2-7; D is undetermined. There are 15 residues in the CDR3. The germline V gene encodes CDR1 SGHRS and CDR2 YFSETQ. The CDR3 protein is CASSLSSTGSYEQHF. The CDR3 nucleotides read TGCGCCAGCAGCTTGAGCTCCACCGGCAGCTACGAGCAGCACTTC.

A remark on this clonotype: A much larger clone differs from this one at a single base, so this may be a read error. The rearrangement links TRBV21-1 to TRBJ1-2; TRBD1, the table's D call, lacks a check against the DNA. TRBV21-1 is given as a pseudogene. CDR3 size: 15 residues. CDR3 sequence reads: CASSKARTPNYDYTF. CDR3 coding DNA: TGTGCCAGCAGCAAAGCGCGGACACCCAACTATGACTACACCTTC.

This clonotype was detected ten times or more. The V and J genes are TRBV7-2 and TRBJ2-3, with D perhaps TRBD1 (6 bases). This CDR3 has 15 residues. The germline V and J ends were trimmed by 2 bases and 1 base, with 10 bases remaining between them. CDR1 SGHTA and CDR2 FQGNSA come from the germline V gene. This chain's CDR3 is CASSLWDTGTDTQYF. DNA of the CDR3: TGTGCCAGCAGCTTATGGGACACTGGCACAGATACGCAGTATTTT.

This clonotype was observed at least ten times. The chain combines TRBV23-1 with TRBJ2-3, with 8 bases aligning to TRBD2. TRBV23-1 is treated as an ORF (open reading frame) with a function not yet certain. This CDR3 has 16 amino acids. V shed 4 bases and J 2 bases; nucleotides not matched to a gene: 8. The CDR3 loop is CASSPRGGRDTDTQYF. The DNA for the CDR3 is TGCGCCAGCAGTCCCCGCGGGGGGCGCGACACAGATACGCAGTATTTT.

This chain links TRBV29-1 with TRBJ2-6, with D unclear. Looked up from germline, CDR1 is SQVTM and CDR2 is ANQGSEA. Trimming stripped 4 bases from V and 1 base from J, with 14 bases between. There are 16 residues in the CDR3. CDR3 residues: CSVVHYQRSGANVLTF. CDR3 DNA: TGCAGCGTTGTTCATTATCAGAGATCTGGGGCCAACGTCCTGACTTTC.

This clonotype was seen only a few times. Being one base from a much bigger clone, this may be a read error. J is TRBJ1-6 and V is TRBV6-5; the D is unclear. CDR1 is MNHEY and CDR2 is SVGAGI in the germline V gene. CDR3 length equals 12 residues. CDR3 loop: CTSSYGVPPLHF. The CDR3 nucleotides read TGTACCAGCAGTTATGGGGTCCCACCCCTCCACTTT.

This clonotype came up many times. V and J are TRBV20-1 and TRBJ1-5; 8 bases match TRBD1. V shed 3 bases, J shed 0 bases, and the junction held 13 bases outside the gene matches. Germline CDR1 DFQATT, CDR2 SNEGSKA (reference sequence). CDR3 size: 18 residues. DNA for the CDR3: TGCAGTGCTAGCAGGGACAGGCAGTTTACTTATAGCAATCAGCCCCAGCATTTT. Translated: CSASRDRQFTYSNQPQHF.